The T cell receptor (beta chain) described here comes from a study of patients and donors after allogeneic stem cell transplantation. The CDR3 runs to 15 residues. With 4 bases clipped from V and 0 bases from J, the junction kept 5 bases outside the gene matches. Germline-derived CDR1 and CDR2 are SGHVS and FNYEAQ. MiXCR, run by TCRdb on the RT-PCR reads, gives a single entry per CDR3 protein. The data contain more than 850,000 distinct CDR3 sequences, 15% to 20% of them seen just once; the ten biggest clones take up 6%. This clonotype was found a few times. This TCR derives from a human donor who was either an allogeneic HSCT recipient or a stem cell or donor lymphocyte infusion donor (not recorded which). It is not recorded whose cells these are; they may come from a transplant donor. The chain recombines TRBV7-6 with TRBJ1-1, with 7 bases matching TRBD1. Source material: blood, either unsorted or a sorted T cell fraction (not recorded which). CDR3 protein: CASSSQGGMNTEAFF. CDR3 sequence (DNA): TGTGCCAGCAGCTCCCAGGGGGGGATGAACACTGAAGCTTTCTTT.